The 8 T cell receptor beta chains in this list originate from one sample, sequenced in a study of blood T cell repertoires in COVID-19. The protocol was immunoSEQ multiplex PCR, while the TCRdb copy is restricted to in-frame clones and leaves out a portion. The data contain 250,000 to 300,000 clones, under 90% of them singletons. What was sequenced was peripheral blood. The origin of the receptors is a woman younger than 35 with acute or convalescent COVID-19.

The CDR3 nucleotides are TGTGCCTGGAGCGTTGACGGCAGGGGGGAAAAACTGTTTTTT. Translated: CAWSVDGRGEKLFF. The rearrangement links TRBV30 to TRBJ1-4, with 7 bases aligning to TRBD1. CDR3 length equals 14 residues. Germline V gene lookup returns CDR1 GTSNPN and CDR2 SVGIG (reference sequence). J gave up 8 bases and V 3 bases, and 9 bases lay outside the gene matches.

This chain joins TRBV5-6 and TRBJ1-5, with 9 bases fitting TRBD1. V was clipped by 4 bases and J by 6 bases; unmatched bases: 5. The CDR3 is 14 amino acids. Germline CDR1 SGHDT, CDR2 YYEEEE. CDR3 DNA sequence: TGTGCCAGCAGCGAGGGACAGGGAAGTCAGCCCCAGCATTTT. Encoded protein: CASSEGQGSQPQHF.

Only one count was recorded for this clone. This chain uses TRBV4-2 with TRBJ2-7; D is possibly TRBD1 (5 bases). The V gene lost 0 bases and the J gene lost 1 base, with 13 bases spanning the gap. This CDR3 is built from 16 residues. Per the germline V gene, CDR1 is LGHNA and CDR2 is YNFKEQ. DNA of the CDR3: TGTGCCAGCAGCCAAGATATAGGGGTAATATCCTACGAGCAGTACTTC. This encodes CASSQDIGVISYEQYF.

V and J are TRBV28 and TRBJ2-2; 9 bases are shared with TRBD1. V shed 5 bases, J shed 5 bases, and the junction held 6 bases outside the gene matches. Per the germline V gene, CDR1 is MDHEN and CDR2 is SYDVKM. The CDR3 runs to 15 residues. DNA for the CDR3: TGTGCCAGCAGTATCGGACAGGGGATTACCGGGGAGCTGTTTTTT. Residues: CASSIGQGITGELFF.

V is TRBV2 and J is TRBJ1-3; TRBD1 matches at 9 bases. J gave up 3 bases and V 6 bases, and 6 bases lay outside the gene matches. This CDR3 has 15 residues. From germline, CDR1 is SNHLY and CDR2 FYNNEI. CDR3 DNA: TGTGCCAGCAGCTCGACAGGGGGACGTGGAAACACCATATATTTT. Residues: CASSSTGGRGNTIYF.

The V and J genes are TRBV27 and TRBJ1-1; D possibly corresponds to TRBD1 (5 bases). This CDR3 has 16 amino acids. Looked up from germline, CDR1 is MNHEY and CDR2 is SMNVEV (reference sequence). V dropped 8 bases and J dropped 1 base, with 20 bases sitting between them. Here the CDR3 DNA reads TGTGCCAGCCGCTCGGGAGACAGTCTAAGGAACACTGAAGCTTTCTTT. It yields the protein CASRSGDSLRNTEAFF.

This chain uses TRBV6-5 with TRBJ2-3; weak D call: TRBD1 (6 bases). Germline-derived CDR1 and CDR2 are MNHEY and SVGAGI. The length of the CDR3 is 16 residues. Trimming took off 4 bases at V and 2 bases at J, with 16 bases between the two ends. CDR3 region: CASSSDSTKFTDTQYF. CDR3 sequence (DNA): TGTGCCAGCAGTTCGGACAGCACTAAATTCACAGATACGCAGTATTTT.

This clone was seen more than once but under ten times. DNA of the CDR3: TGTGCCAGCAGCTCCACTAGCGGGGGTTGGACAGATACGCAGTATTTT. Amino acids: CASSSTSGGWTDTQYF. The V call is TRBV9, the J call TRBJ2-3; 11 nucleotides agree with TRBD2. Germline V gives CDR1 SGDLS, CDR2 YYNGEE. The trim removed 4 bases at V and 3 bases at J, leaving 7 bases unmatched. The CDR3 spans 16 residues.